The T cell receptor beta chain described here comes from a study of blood T cell repertoires in COVID-19. Study context: Whether acute or convalescent, the COVID-19 samples came from the United States, Italy and Spain. PBMCs, B-cell-depleted T cells, or T cells were the source of the cDNA or gDNA that made up the material.

In the study's own analysis: Amplifying reference gene primers gave estimates of nucleated cell counts. Produced via immunoSEQ multiplex PCR; TCRdb's table is partial and in-frame only. That table supplies the V and J calls and clone size; D and trimming were determined from the DNA. The sample has about 90,000 clones; 80% are singletons. The CDR3 runs to 16 residues. Germline V gene sequence: CDR1 SNHLY, CDR2 FYNNEI. V lost 5 bases and J lost 1, with 17 bases in between. The genes are TRBV2 and TRBJ2-5; tentatively, D is TRBD1 (5 bases). Input material: peripheral blood. The sequence was obtained from a woman aged 70 to 79 with acute or convalescent COVID-19. The CDR3 coding sequence is TGTGCCAGCAGTCTGCTGGGGCAAATGGGCCAAGAGACCCAGTACTTC. As protein: CASSLLGQMGQETQYF. The full variable domain, its missing parts supplied by reference TRBV2 and TRBJ2-5, is EPEVTQTPSHQVTQMGQEVILRCVPISNHLYFYWYRQILGQKVEFLVSFYNNEISEKSEIFDDQFSVERPDGSNFTLKIRSTKLEDSAMYFCASSLLGQMGQETQYFGPGTRLLVL.